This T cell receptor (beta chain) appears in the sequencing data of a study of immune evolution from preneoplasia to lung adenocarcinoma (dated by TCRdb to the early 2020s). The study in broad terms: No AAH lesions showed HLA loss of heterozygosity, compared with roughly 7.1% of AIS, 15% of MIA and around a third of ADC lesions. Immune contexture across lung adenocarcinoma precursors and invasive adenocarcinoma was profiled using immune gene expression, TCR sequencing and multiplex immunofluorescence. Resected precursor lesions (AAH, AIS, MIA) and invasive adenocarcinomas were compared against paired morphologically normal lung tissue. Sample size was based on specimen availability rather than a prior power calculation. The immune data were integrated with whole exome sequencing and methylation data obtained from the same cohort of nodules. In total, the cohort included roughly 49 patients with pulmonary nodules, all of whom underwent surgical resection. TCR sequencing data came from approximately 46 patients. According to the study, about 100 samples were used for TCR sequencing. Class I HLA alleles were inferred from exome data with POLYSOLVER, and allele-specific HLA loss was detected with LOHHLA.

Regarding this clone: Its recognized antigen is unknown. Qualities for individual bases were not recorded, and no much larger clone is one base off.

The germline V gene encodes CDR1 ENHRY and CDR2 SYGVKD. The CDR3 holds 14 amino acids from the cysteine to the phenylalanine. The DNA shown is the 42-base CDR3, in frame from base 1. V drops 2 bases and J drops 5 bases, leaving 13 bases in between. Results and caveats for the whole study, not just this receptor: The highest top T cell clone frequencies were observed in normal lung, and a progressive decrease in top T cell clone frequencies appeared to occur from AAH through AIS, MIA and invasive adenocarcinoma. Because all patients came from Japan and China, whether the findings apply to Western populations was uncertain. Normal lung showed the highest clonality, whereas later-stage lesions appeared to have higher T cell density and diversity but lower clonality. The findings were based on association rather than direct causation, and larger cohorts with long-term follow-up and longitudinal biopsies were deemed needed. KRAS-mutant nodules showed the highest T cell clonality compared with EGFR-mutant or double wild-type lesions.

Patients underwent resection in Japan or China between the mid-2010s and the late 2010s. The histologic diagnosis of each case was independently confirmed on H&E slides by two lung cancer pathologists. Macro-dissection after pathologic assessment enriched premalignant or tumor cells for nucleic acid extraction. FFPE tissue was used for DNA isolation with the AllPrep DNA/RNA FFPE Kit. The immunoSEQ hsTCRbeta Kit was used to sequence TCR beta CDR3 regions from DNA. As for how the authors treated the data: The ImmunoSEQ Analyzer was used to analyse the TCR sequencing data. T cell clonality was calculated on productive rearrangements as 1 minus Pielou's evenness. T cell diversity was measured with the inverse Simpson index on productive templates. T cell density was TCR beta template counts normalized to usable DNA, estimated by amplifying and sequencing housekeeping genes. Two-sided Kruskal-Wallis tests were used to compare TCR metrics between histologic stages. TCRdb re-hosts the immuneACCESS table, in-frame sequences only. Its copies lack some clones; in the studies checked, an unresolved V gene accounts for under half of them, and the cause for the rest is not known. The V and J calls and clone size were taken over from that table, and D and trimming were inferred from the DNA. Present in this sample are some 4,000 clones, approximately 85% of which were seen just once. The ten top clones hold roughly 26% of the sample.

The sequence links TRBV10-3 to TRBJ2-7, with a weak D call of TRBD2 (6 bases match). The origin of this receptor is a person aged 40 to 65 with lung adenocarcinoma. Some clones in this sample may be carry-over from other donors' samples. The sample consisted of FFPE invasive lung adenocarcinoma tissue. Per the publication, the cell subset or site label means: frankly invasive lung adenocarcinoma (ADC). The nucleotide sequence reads TGTGCCATCAGTGAGCCGGGGGAAGTGAACGAGCAGTACTTC. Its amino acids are CAISEPGEVNEQYF.